The present T cell receptor beta chain was sequenced within a study of tumor-infiltrating lymphocytes in primary liver carcinoma (dated by TCRdb to 2017 to 2019). General notes on the study: Hepatocellular carcinoma (four) or combined HCC and intrahepatic cholangiocarcinoma (one) was present in the five patients, who were three men and two women aged 30 to 69 years. Reproducibility between technical replicate repertoires was high, with correlation coefficients above 0.95 and mean shared-clone rates approximately 0.9. A total of about 35 specimens from 5 patients, comprising approximately 25 tumor regions, 5 adjacent noncancerous liver tissues and 5 peripheral blood samples, were covered by TCRbeta repertoire sequencing. Each sample produced roughly 3.65 to 8 million productive TCRbeta reads, and read depth showed no significant difference between tissue types. Tumors of the five patients were stage T1-T3 N0M0 with maximum diameters of roughly 4 to 11 cm. Across five regions of each liver tumor, along with adjacent normal tissue and blood, the study brought together TCRbeta repertoire sequencing, expression microarrays and whole-exome sequencing. To link TCRbeta repertoire diversity with the local molecular phenotype, the approximately 25 tumor region samples were profiled using Agilent mRNA microarrays.

Starting from approximately 460 ng total RNA, TCRbeta-specific cDNA was produced by reverse transcription with a constant-region primer and ProtoScript II reverse transcriptase. TCRbeta libraries were built with three nested multiplex PCR rounds, a slightly modified ARM-PCR procedure. The first two PCR rounds used multiplex TRBV1-TRBV30 forward primers with a Cbeta reverse primer, each for approximately 9 cycles. A final 25-cycle PCR with Deep VentR polymerase added sample barcodes and Illumina adapters. Before sequencing, amplicons of 200-500 bp were gel-purified using a QIAquick gel extraction kit. An Illumina HiSeq 2500 was used to sequence the TCRbeta amplicons, generating 250-bp paired-end reads. Regarding the original processing steps: Trimmomatic v0.33 was used to quality-trim the reads, and FLASH v1.2.11 was used to merge paired reads so that full CDR3 sequences could be recovered. MiGEC v1.2.1b assigned V, D and J germline segments to the rearranged TCRbeta sequences. VDJtools v1.0.0 computed clonotype statistics and Shannon-Wiener diversity indices. To cut down on sampling bias, every analysis after diversity analysis relied on just the 250 most abundant clonotypes from each sample. Using fastp at Q25 and MiXCR, TCRdb reprocessed the public reads and kept productive beta chains. Each CDR3 protein gets just one entry, which takes the most common genes and DNA from the rows behind it. These V and J calls rely on TCRdb rather than the paper's analysis. The sample table contains approximately 100,000 distinct CDR3 sequences; only one count was recorded for 55% to 80% of them. 12% of the sample is taken by the ten largest.

Including both end residues, the CDR3 is 16 amino acids long. Only CDR3 DNA remains: 48 bases, in frame from the first base. The germline V gene encodes CDR1 MNHEY and CDR2 SVGAGI. Without any cell sorting, total RNA and DNA were extracted together from around 20-30 mg of bulk tissue using the AllPrep DNA/RNA mini kit. Surgical resection was performed in China between late 2015 and 2016 on a few patients with histopathologically diagnosed primary liver carcinoma. At the time of sampling, the patients had chronic HBV infection and had not received any treatment. Five spatially separated regions were sampled from each tumor: the superior, inferior, left-lateral and right-lateral poles, plus the tumor centre. More than 80% viable tumor cells were found by histology in every tumor sample. Pieces of fresh tumor and adjacent tissue were cut in half, with one half kept in RNAlater at -80 degrees C and the other half sent for histology.

In its sample, this clonotype was seen once. What antigen it recognizes has not been identified. Because it lacks the conserved phenylalanine or tryptophan at the end, this CDR3 is likely a read error. Results and caveats for the whole study, not just this receptor: The study included only four or five patients, and the authors note findings should be validated in a larger study. Because sequencing covered only the TCR beta chain and unpaired alpha chains were not captured, true repertoire diversity is likely underestimated. Repertoire overlap was found to be higher between tumor regions (mean roughly 35%) than between tumor-adjacent (approximately 17%) or tumor-blood (14%) pairs, consistent with antigen-driven expansion. Just about 7-25% of top clones turned up in all five regions of a tumor, which suggests spatial heterogeneity among tumor-infiltrating T cells. Since the samples were bulk and unsorted, there was no way to compare CD4+ and CD8+ T cell repertoires. Compared with blood, tumors had a significantly larger share of the repertoire taken up by the top 250 clones (p = 0.039).

Sequenced material: liver tumor tissue from sampling region 2. What the cell subset or site label conveys for this sample: tumor region T2, inferior pole. The receptor chain draws on TRBV6-5 and TRBJ1-1; no D gene can be assigned with confidence. This receptor was taken from a woman in her fifties or sixties with primary liver carcinoma and hepatitis B virus infection. The CDR3 sequence is CPSTIRPRHPNTEAFL. The nucleotides read TGTCCCAGCACTATAAGACCGAGACATCCGAACACTGAAGCTTTCTTA.